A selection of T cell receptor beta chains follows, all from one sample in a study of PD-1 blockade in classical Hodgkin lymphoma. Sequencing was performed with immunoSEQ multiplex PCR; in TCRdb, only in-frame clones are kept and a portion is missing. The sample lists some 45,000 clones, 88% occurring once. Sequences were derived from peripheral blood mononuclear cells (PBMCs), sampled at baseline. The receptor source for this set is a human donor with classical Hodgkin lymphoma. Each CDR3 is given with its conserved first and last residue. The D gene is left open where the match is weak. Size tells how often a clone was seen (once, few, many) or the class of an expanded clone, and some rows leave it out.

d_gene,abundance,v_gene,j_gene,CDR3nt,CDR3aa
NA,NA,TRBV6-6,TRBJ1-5,TGTGCCAGCAGTTACGGGGACCCTAATCAGCCCCAGCATTTT,CASSYGDPNQPQHF
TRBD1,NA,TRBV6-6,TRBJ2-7,TGTGCCAGCAGTTACTCCAGGACAGGGGGCGAGCAGTACTTC,CASSYSRTGGEQYF
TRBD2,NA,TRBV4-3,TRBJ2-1,TGCGCCAGCAGCCAATTCCCTAGCGGGGGGGCACACAATGAGCAGTTCTTC,CASSQFPSGGAHNEQFF
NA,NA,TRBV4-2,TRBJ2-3,TGTGCCAGCAGCCAAGATTGGTCAGATACGCAGTATTTT,CASSQDWSDTQYF
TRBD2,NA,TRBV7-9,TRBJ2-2,TGTGCCAGCAGCTTACCGATACTAGCGGGTGGAAGCACCGGGGAGCTGTTTTTT,CASSLPILAGGSTGELFF
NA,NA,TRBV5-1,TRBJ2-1,TGCGCCAGCGGGGGGCAGTTCTTC,CASGGQFF
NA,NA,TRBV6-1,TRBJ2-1,TGTGCCAGCATCCTCCTGGGGTTGTCCTACAATGAGCAGTTCTTC,CASILLGLSYNEQFF
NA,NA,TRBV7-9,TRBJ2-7,TGTGCCAGCAGCTTCCCGCCCAACTCCTACGAGCAGTACTTC,CASSFPPNSYEQYF
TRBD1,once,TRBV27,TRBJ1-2,TGTGCCAGCGGAGAAAGGACAGGGGGGACCCCTAACTATGGCTACACCTTC,CASGERTGGTPNYGYTF
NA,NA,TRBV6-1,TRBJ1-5,TGTGCCAGCAGTGAAGTGTATGGGAGCCAGCATTTT,CASSEVYGSQHF
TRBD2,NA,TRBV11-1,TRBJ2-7,TGTGCCAGCAGCTACGGGGGACTAGCGGCCTACGAGCAGTACTTC,CASSYGGLAAYEQYF
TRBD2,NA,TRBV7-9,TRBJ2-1,TGTGTCAGCAGCTTAACTAGCGGAGGATTCAATGAGCAGTTCTTC,CVSSLTSGGFNEQFF
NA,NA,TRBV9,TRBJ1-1,TGTGCCAGCAGCGTAGCTTTCGGGGTTGGAACTGAAGCTTTCTTT,CASSVAFGVGTEAFF
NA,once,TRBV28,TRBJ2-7,TGTGCCAGCAGTTTTTTGACAGGTCTCTACGAGCAGTACTTC,CASSFLTGLYEQYF
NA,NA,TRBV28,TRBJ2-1,TGTGCCAGCACCCATTTTGAGTCCCGACATGAGCAGTTCTTC,CASTHFESRHEQFF
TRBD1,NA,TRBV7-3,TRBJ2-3,TGTGCCAGCAGCCCACGGGACAGGGTGTCCCGTCACGCATACACAGATACGCAGTATTTT,CASSPRDRVSRHAYTDTQYF
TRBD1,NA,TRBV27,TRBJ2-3,TGTGCCAGCAGCCGATACAGGGGCCCTAGCACAGATACGCAGTATTTT,CASSRYRGPSTDTQYF
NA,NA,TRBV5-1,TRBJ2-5,TGCGCCAGCAGCTTGGACCCGCTAATGAAGACCCAGTACTTC,CASSLDPLMKTQYF
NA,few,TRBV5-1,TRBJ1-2,TGCGCCAGCAGCTTCGACACCCACAAGGACTATGGCTACACCTTC,CASSFDTHKDYGYTF
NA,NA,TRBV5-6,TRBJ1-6,TGTGCCAGCCGAGCGTATAATTCACCCCTCCACTTT,CASRAYNSPLHF
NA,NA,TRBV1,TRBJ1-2,TGCACCAGCAGCCGTCAATCCGGGACAGGGGTTCCTAACTATGGCTACACCTTC,CTSSRQSGTGVPNYGYTF
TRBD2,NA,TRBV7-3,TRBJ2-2,TGTGCCAGCAGCTTAATTCCGGGAGGAACCGGGGAGCTGTTTTTT,CASSLIPGGTGELFF
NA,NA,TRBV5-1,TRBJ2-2,TGCGCCAGCAGCTGGCGGGGTGCCGGGGAGCTGTTTTTT,CASSWRGAGELFF
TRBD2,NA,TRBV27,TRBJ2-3,TGTGCCAGCACCGATAGCGGGAGTGCAGTAGATACGCAGTATTTT,CASTDSGSAVDTQYF
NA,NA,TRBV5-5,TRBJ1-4,TGTGCCAGCAGCTTGGGTCAATCGACCACTAATGAAAAACTGTTTTTT,CASSLGQSTTNEKLFF
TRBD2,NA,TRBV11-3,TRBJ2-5,TGTGCCAGCAGCTCCGGACTAGCGGGAGGGGGGGAGACCCAGTACTTC,CASSSGLAGGGETQYF
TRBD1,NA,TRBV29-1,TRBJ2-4,TGCAGCGGGGGACAGGGGGGAGCCAAAAACATTCAGTACTTC,CSGGQGGAKNIQYF